This TCR beta chain originates from a study of cytomegalovirus exposure and HLA in healthy donors. In the study overall: Early on, a data release was issued that held about 85 million unique TCRs from HLA-typed donors.

The CDR3 contains 13 residues. Germline lookup yields CDR1 SGHAT and CDR2 FQNNGV. The ends were cut back, 1 base at V and 5 bases at J, with 8 bases in the middle. Concerning this clone itself: Its specificity is not known.

The donors (healthy individuals) were bone marrow donors. Points from the study as a whole: An analysis that was carried out later associated 15,000 to 20,000 TCR beta sequences with HLA alleles at 0.05 false discovery rate. Sequencing had likely introduced a cluster of highly shared sequence variants as an artifact.

Primers included in the PCR were 60 Vbeta and 13 Jbeta primers. Method: immunoSEQ multiplex PCR; TCRdb's copy keeps in-frame clones and lacks some. There are 150,000 to 200,000 clones in the sample, with approximately 6.9% held by the top ten. The chain couples TRBV11-2 to TRBJ1-2; TRBD1 might be the D (5 bases). The receptor was isolated from a man younger than 40 in good health and CMV-seronegative. Source material: PBMCs. DNA for the CDR3: TGTGCCAGCAGCTTAGTCGGGGGGTATGGCTACACCTTC. This codes for CASSLVGGYGYTF.